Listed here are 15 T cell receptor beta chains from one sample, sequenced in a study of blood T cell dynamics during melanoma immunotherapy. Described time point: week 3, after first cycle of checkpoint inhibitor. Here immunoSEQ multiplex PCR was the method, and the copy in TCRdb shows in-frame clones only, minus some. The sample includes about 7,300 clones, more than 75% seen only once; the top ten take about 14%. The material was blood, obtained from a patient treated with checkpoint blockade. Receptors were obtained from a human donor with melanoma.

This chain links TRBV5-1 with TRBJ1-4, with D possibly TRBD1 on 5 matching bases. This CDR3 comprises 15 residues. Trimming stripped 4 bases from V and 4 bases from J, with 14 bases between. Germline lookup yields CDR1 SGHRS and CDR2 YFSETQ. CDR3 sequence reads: CASSQSGGNNEKLFF. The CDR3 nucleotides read TGCGCCAGCAGCCAATCCGGGGGAAATAATGAAAAACTGTTTTTT.

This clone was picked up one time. The CDR3 nucleotides read TGCGCCAGCAGCTTGGAGGGGGGCGAAGCTTTCTTT. This encodes CASSLEGGEAFF. The rearrangement links TRBV5-1 to TRBJ1-1; the D gene is possibly TRBD1 (6 bases). The CDR3 is 12 residues long. From germline, CDR1 is SGHRS and CDR2 YFSETQ. V lost 0 bases and J lost 8, with 8 bases in between.

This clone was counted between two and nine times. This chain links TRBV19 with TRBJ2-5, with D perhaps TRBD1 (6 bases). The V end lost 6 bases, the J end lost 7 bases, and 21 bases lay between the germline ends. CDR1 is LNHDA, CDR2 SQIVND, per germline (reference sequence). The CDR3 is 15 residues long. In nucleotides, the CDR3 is TGTGCCAGTAGCCGCGGACAGTACCCTGGGGTGACCCAGTACTTC. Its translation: CASSRGQYPGVTQYF.

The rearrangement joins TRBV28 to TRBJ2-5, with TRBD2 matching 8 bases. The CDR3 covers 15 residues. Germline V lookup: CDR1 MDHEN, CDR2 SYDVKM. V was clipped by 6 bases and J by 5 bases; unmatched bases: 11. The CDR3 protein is CASSGGGRGAETQYF. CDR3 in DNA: TGTGCCAGCAGCGGGGGGGGCAGGGGAGCGGAGACCCAGTACTTC.

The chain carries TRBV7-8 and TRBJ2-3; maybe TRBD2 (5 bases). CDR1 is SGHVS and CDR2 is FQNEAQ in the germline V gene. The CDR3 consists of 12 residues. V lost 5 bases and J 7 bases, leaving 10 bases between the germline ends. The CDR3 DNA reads TGTGCCAGCAGCCCGGGAACGAATACGCAGTATTTT. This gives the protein CASSPGTNTQYF.

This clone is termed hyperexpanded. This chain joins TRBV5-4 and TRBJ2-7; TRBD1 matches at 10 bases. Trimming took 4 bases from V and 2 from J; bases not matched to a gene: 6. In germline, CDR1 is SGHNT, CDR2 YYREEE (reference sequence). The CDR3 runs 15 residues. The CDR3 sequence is CASSIRGQGAYEQYF. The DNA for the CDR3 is TGTGCCAGCAGCATCCGAGGACAGGGGGCCTACGAGCAGTACTTC.

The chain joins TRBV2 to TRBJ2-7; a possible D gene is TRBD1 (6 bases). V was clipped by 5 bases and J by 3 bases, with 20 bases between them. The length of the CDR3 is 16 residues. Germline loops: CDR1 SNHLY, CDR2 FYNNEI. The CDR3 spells CASSLEGVLPLYEQYF. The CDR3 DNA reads TGTGCCAGCAGTTTAGAGGGGGTACTCCCCCTCTACGAGCAGTACTTC.

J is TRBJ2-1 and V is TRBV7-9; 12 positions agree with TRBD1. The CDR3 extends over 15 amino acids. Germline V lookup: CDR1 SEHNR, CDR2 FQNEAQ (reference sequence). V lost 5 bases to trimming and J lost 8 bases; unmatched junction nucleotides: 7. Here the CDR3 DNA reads TGTGCCAGCAGCCGTGGGGACAGGGGGCGCGATGAGCAGTTCTTC. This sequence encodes CASSRGDRGRDEQFF.

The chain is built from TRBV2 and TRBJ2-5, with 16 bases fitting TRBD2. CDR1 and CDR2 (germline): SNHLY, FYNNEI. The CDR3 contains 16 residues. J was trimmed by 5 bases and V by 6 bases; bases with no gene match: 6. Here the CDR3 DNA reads TGTGCCAGCAGGAGGGGACTAGCGGGGGGGCCGGAGACCCAGTACTTC. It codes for CASRRGLAGGPETQYF.

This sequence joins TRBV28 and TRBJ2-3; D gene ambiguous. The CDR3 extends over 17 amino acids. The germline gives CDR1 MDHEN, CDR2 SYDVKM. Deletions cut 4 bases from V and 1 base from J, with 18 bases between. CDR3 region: CASSSPASPARTDTQYF. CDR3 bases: TGTGCCAGCAGTTCCCCGGCCTCCCCGGCCCGCACAGATACGCAGTATTTT.

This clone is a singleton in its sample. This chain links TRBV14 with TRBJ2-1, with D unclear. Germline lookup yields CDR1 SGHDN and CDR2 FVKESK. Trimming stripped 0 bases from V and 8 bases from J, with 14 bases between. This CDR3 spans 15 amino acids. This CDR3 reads CASSQDEALPYEQFF. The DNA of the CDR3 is TGTGCCAGCAGCCAAGATGAAGCGCTACCGTATGAGCAGTTCTTC. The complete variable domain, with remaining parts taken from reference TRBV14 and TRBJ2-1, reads EAGVTQFPSHSVIEKGQTVTLRCDPISGHDNLYWYRRVMGKEIKFLLHFVKESKQDESGMPNNRFLAERTGGTYSTLKVQPAELEDSGVYFCASSQDEALPYEQFFGPGTRLTVL.

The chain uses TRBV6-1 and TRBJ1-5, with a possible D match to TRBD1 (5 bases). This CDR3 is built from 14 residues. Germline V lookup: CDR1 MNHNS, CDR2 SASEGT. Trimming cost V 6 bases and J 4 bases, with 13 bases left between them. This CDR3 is CASSPNRGNQPQHF. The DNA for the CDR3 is TGTGCCAGCAGCCCCAATCGGGGGAATCAGCCCCAGCATTTT.

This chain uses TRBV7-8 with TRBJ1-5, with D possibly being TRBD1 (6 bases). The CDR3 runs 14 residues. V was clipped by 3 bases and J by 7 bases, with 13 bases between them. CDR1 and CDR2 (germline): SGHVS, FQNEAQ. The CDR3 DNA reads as TGTGCCAGCAGCTTCAATCAGGGGCGGCAGCCCCAGCATTTT. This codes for CASSFNQGRQPQHF. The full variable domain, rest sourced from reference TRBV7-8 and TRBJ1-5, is GAGVSQSPRYKVAKRGQDVALRCDPISGHVSLFWYQQALGQGPEFLTYFQNEAQLDKSGLPSDRFFAERPEGSVSTLKIQRTQQEDSAVYLCASSFNQGRQPQHFGDGTRLSIL.

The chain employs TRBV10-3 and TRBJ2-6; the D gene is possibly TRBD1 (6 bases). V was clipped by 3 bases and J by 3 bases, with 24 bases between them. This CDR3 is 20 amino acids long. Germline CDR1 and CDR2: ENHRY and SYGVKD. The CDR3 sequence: CAISDLPAQQGTNGANVLTF. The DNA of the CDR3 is TGTGCCATCAGTGACCTCCCCGCCCAACAGGGCACGAATGGGGCCAACGTCCTGACTTTC.

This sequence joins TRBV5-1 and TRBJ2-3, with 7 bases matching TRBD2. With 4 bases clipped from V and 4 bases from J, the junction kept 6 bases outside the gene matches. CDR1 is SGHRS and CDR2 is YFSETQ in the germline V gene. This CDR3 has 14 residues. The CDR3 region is CASSQGRGADTQYF. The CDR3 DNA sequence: TGCGCCAGCAGCCAAGGACGGGGGGCAGATACGCAGTATTTT.